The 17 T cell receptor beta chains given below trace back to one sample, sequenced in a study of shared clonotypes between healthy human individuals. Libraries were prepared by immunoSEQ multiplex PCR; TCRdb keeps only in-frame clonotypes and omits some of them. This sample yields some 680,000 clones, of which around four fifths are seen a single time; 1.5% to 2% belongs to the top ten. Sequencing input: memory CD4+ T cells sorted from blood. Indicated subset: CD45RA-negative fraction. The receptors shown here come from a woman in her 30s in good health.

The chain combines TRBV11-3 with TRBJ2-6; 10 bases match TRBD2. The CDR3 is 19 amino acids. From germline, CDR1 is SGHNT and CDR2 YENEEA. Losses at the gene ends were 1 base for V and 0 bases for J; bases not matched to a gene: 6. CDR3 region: CASSLGKTSGTSGANVLTF. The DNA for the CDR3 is TGTGCCAGCAGCTTAGGGAAAACTAGCGGGACCTCTGGGGCCAACGTCCTGACTTTC. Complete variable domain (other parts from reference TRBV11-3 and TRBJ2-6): EAGVVQSPRYKIIEKKQPVAFWCNPISGHNTLYWYLQNLGQGPELLIRYENEEAVDDSQLPKDRFSAERLKGVDSTLKIQPAELGDSAVYLCASSLGKTSGTSGANVLTFGAGSRLTVL.

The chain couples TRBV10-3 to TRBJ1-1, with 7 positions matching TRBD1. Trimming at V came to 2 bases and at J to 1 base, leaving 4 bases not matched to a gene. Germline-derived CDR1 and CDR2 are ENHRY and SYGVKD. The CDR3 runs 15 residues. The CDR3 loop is CAISETGEKNTEAFF. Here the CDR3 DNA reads TGTGCCATCAGTGAGACAGGGGAGAAGAACACTGAAGCTTTCTTT.

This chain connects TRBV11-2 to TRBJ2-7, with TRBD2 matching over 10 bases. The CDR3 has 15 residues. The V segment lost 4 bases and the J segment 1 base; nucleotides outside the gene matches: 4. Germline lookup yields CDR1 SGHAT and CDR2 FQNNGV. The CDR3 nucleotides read TGTGCCAGCAGCTCCGGACTAGCGGCTTCCTACGAGCAGTACTTC. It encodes CASSSGLAASYEQYF.

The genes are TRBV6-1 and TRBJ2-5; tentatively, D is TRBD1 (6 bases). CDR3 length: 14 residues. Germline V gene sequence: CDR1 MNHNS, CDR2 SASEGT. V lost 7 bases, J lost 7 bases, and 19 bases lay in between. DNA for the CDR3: TGTGCCAGCACCACCACAGGGATCCGAGGGACCCAGTACTTC. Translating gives CASTTTGIRGTQYF.

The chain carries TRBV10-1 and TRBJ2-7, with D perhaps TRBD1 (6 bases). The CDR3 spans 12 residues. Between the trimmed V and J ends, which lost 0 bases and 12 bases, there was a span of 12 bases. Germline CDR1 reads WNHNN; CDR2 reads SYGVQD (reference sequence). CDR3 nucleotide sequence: TGCGCCAGCAGTGAGTCGGCCAGGGGCCTGTACTTC. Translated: CASSESARGLYF.

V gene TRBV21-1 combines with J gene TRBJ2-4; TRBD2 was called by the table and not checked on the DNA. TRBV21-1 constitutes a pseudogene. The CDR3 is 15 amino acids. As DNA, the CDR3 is TGTGCCACCCTATCAGCGCAGCCAGCCAAAAACATTCAGTACTTC. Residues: CATLSAQPAKNIQYF.

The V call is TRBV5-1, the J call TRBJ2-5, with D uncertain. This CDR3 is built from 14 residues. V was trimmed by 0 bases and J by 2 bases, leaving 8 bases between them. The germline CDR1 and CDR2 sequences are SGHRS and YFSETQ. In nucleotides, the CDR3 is TGCGCCAGCAGCTTGGACGCCAATCAAGAGACCCAGTACTTC. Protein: CASSLDANQETQYF.

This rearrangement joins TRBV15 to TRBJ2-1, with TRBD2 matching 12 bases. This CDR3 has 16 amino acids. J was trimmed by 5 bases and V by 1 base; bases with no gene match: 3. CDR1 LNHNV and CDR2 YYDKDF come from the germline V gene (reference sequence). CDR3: CATSRGLAGANNEQFF. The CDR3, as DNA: TGTGCCACCAGCAGAGGACTAGCGGGAGCAAACAATGAGCAGTTCTTC.

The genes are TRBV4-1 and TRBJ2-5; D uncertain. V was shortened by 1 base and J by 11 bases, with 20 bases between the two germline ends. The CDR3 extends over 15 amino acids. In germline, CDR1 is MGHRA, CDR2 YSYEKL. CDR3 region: CASSQVGLVSTTQYF. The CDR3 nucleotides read TGCGCCAGCAGCCAAGTCGGGCTAGTTTCGACGACTCAGTACTTC.

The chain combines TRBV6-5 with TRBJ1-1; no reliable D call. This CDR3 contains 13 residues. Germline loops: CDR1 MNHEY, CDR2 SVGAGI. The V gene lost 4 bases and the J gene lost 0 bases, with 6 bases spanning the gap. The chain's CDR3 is CASSSEMNTEAFF. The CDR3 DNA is TGTGCCAGCAGTTCGGAGATGAACACTGAAGCTTTCTTT.

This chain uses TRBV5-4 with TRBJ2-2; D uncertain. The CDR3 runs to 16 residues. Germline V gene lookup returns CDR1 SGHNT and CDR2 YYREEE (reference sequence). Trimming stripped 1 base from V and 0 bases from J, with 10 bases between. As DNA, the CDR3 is TGTGCCAGCAGCTTGAAGCAGGCGGCGAACACCGGGGAGCTGTTTTTT. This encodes CASSLKQAANTGELFF.

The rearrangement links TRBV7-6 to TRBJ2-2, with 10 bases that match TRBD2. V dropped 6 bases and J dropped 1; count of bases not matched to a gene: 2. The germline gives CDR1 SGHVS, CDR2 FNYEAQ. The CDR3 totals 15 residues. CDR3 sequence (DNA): TGTGCCAGCAGGTCTAGCGGGGGGAACACCGGGGAGCTGTTTTTT. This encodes CASRSSGGNTGELFF.

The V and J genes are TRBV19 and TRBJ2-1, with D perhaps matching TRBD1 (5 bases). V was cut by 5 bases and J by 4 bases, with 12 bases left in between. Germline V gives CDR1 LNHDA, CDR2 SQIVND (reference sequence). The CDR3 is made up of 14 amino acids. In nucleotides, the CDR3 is TGTGCCAGTAGTGAACAGGACCAATACAATGAGCAGTTCTTC. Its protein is CASSEQDQYNEQFF.

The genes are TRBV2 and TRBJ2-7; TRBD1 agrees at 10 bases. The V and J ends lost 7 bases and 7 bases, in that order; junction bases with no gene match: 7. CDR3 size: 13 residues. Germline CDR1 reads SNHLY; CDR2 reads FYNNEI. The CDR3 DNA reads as TGTGCCAGCAATAGACAGGGGGCCGGGGAGCAGTACTTC. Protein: CASNRQGAGEQYF.

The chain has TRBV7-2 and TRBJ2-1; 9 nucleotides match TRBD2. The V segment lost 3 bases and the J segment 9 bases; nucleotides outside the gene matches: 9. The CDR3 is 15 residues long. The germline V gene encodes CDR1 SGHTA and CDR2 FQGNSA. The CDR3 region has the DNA TGTGCCAGCAGCTTTAGCGGGAGAACAATGGCTGAGCAGTTCTTC. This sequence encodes CASSFSGRTMAEQFF.

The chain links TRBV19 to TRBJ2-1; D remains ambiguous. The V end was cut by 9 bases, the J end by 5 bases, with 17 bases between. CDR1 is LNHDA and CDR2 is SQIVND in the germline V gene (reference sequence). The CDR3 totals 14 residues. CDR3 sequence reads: CARQLSTTNNEQFF. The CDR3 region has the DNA TGTGCCAGACAACTCTCAACTACTAACAATGAGCAGTTCTTC.

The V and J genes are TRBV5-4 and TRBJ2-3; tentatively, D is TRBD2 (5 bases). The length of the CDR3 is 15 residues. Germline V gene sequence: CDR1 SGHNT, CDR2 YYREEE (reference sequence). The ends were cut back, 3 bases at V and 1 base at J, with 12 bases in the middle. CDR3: CASSSPFGGTDTQYF. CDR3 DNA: TGTGCCAGCAGCTCCCCTTTCGGGGGCACAGATACGCAGTATTTT. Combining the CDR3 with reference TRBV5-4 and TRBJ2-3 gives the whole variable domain ETGVTQSPTHLIKTRGQQVTLRCSSQSGHNTVSWYQQALGQGPQFIFQYYREEENGRGNFPPRFSGLQFPNYSSELNVNALELDDSALYLCASSSPFGGTDTQYFGPGTRLTVL.